A selection of T cell receptor beta chains follows, all from one sample in a study of blood T cell repertoires in COVID-19. Profiling relied on immunoSEQ multiplex PCR, and the TCRdb table lists in-frame clones only, not all of them. The data contain 140,000 to 150,000 clones, 65% to 90% of them singletons. The specimen sequenced was peripheral blood. These receptor sequences come from a human donor in a cohort sampled during active COVID-19. CDR3s include the opening cysteine and the closing phenylalanine or tryptophan. The D gene is left open where the match is weak. Clone size is given for some rows only: seen once, a few or many times, or a class if the clone is expanded.

J: TRBJ1-4; V: TRBV4-2; size: once; D: TRBD1; DNA: TGTGCCAGCAGCCCCCCCGGGACAGGGGGTGAAAAACTGTTTTTT; CDR3: CASSPPGTGGEKLFF
J: TRBJ2-7; V: TRBV27; size: -; D: TRBD2; DNA: TGTGCCAGCAGTCGCTCACTAGCGGGAGAGCCCTACGAGCAGTACTTC; CDR3: CASSRSLAGEPYEQYF
J: TRBJ1-2; V: TRBV2; size: once; D: TRBD1; DNA: TGTGCCAGCACCTGGGACAGTGGGCCTAACTATGGCTACACCTTC; CDR3: CASTWDSGPNYGYTF
J: TRBJ1-2; V: TRBV20-1; size: few; D: -; DNA: TGCAGTGTCATCCACTATGGCTACACCTTC; CDR3: CSVIHYGYTF
J: TRBJ1-2; V: TRBV29-1; size: many; D: -; DNA: TGCAGCGTTGATTGGTACGGTAACTATGGCTACACCTTC; CDR3: CSVDWYGNYGYTF
J: TRBJ2-7; V: TRBV5-1; size: -; D: TRBD1; DNA: TGCGCCAGCAGCTTGTCCGGGACAGGGGGCGGGTACGAGCAGTACTTC; CDR3: CASSLSGTGGGYEQYF
J: TRBJ2-3; V: TRBV7-3; size: -; D: TRBD2; DNA: TGTGCCAGCAGCGCCGGGACTAGCGGGGATACGCAGTATTTT; CDR3: CASSAGTSGDTQYF
J: TRBJ2-3; V: TRBV7-3; size: -; D: -; DNA: TGTGCCAGCAGCCGACAGGTAACAGATACGCAGTATTTT; CDR3: CASSRQVTDTQYF
J: TRBJ2-1; V: TRBV29-1; size: -; D: TRBD1; DNA: TGCAGCGTTGAAGGGACAGGGGGCGCGAATGAGCAGTTCTTC; CDR3: CSVEGTGGANEQFF
J: TRBJ1-2; V: TRBV5-1; size: -; D: -; DNA: TGCGCCAGCAGCTTGTACCGTCAGAACTATGGCTACACCTTC; CDR3: CASSLYRQNYGYTF
J: TRBJ2-7; V: TRBV28; size: -; D: TRBD2; DNA: TGTGCCAGCAGGACGGGAGGGCTTCCCTACGAGCAGTACTTC; CDR3: CASRTGGLPYEQYF
J: TRBJ2-7; V: TRBV18; size: -; D: TRBD2; DNA: TGTGCCAGCTCACCATTCGCTAGCGGGACCTACGAGCAGTACTTC; CDR3: CASSPFASGTYEQYF
J: TRBJ1-1; V: TRBV28; size: -; D: -; DNA: TGTGCCAGCAGTTTTGCCCAGGGGCACACTGAAGCTTTCTTT; CDR3: CASSFAQGHTEAFF
J: TRBJ1-2; V: TRBV20-1; size: few; D: -; DNA: TGCAGTGCGCGGACAGTTTATGGCTACACCTTC; CDR3: CSARTVYGYTF
J: TRBJ1-1; V: TRBV6-5; size: -; D: -; DNA: TGTGCCAGCAGTTATGGGGGGTGGGGAAACACTGAAGCTTTCTTT; CDR3: CASSYGGWGNTEAFF
J: TRBJ2-7; V: TRBV29-1; size: -; D: -; DNA: TGCAGCGTTGAATTAGGGTTGGACAACTACGAGCAGTACTTC; CDR3: CSVELGLDNYEQYF
J: TRBJ1-1; V: TRBV6-5; size: -; D: -; DNA: TGTGCCAGCAGTTACCAAGGGACTTTCAACACTGAAGCTTTCTTT; CDR3: CASSYQGTFNTEAFF
J: TRBJ2-7; V: TRBV4-3; size: few; D: -; DNA: TGCGCCAGCAGCCAAGGACTCCCCAGTTCCACCTACGAGCAGTACTTC; CDR3: CASSQGLPSSTYEQYF
J: TRBJ2-1; V: TRBV29-1; size: -; D: -; DNA: TGCAGCGTTTTGGGGGACCCGACTAGGTACAATGAGCAGTTCTTC; CDR3: CSVLGDPTRYNEQFF
J: TRBJ2-1; V: TRBV28; size: -; D: TRBD1; DNA: TGTGCCAGCAGTTCGTCCTCGGACAGGGGCTACTACAATGAGCAGTTCTTC; CDR3: CASSSSSDRGYYNEQFF
J: TRBJ1-2; V: TRBV13; size: -; D: -; DNA: TGTGCCAGCAGCTTACCCCACTACGACAGTAACTATGGCTACACCTTC; CDR3: CASSLPHYDSNYGYTF
J: TRBJ1-2; V: TRBV4-1; size: -; D: TRBD1; DNA: TGCGCCAGCAGCCAAGACTTTAAGACAGGGCCGTCCTATGGCTACACCTTC; CDR3: CASSQDFKTGPSYGYTF
J: TRBJ2-1; V: TRBV29-1; size: -; D: TRBD2; DNA: TGCAGCGTTGTCAGTGGGAGGGCTTACAATGAGCAGTTCTTC; CDR3: CSVVSGRAYNEQFF
J: TRBJ2-3; V: TRBV18; size: -; D: TRBD2; DNA: TGTGCCAGCTCACCCCAAAGACTAGCGGGAGGAGATACGCAGTATTTT; CDR3: CASSPQRLAGGDTQYF
J: TRBJ2-1; V: TRBV27; size: once; D: TRBD2; DNA: TGTGCCAGCAGTTTAGGGACTAGCGGGAGGGAATCCTACAATGAGCAGTTCTTC; CDR3: CASSLGTSGRESYNEQFF
J: TRBJ2-3; V: TRBV5-1; size: -; D: TRBD1; DNA: TGCGCCAGCAGCTTGCCAAACAGGGGAGATACGCAGTATTTT; CDR3: CASSLPNRGDTQYF
J: TRBJ2-1; V: TRBV19; size: -; D: TRBD1; DNA: TGTGCCAGTAGTGTGGGACAGGGGTCCTACAATGAGCAGTTCTTC; CDR3: CASSVGQGSYNEQFF
J: TRBJ2-1; V: TRBV9; size: -; D: TRBD2; DNA: TGTGCCAGCAGCGTAGGGGTCCCGGGAGGGGCTCTCTACAATGAGCAGTTCTTC; CDR3: CASSVGVPGGALYNEQFF
J: TRBJ2-7; V: TRBV25-1; size: -; D: -; DNA: TGTGCCAGCAGTGAATGGGGGGGACACTACGAGCAGTACTTC; CDR3: CASSEWGGHYEQYF
J: TRBJ2-7; V: TRBV13; size: -; D: -; DNA: TGTGCCAGCAGCTCAGGACCGCCTACGTACGAGCAGTACTTC; CDR3: CASSSGPPTYEQYF
J: TRBJ2-5; V: TRBV5-6; size: -; D: TRBD1; DNA: TGTGCCAGCAGCGCTACAGGGGGACAGGGGGAAGAGACCCAGTACTTC; CDR3: CASSATGGQGEETQYF
J: TRBJ2-5; V: TRBV9; size: -; D: -; DNA: TGTGCCAGCAGCGTGGCTGACAGACAAGAGACCCAGTACTTC; CDR3: CASSVADRQETQYF
J: TRBJ2-7; V: TRBV24-1; size: -; D: TRBD2; DNA: TGTGCCACCAGGCGACTAGCGGGAGTTTCCCTCTACGAGCAGTACTTC; CDR3: CATRRLAGVSLYEQYF
J: TRBJ2-4; V: TRBV2; size: once; D: -; DNA: TGTGCCAGCAGTGATCCACGCCAGGGGCAGGGTGAAAACATTCAGTACTTC; CDR3: CASSDPRQGQGENIQYF
J: TRBJ2-7; V: TRBV28; size: once; D: TRBD2; DNA: TGTGCCAGCAACGCCGCCTGGGGGGGGGAGTACGAGCAGTACTTC; CDR3: CASNAAWGGEYEQYF
J: TRBJ2-6; V: TRBV28; size: -; D: TRBD2; DNA: TGTGCCAGCAGTTACGTCGGGGAGGGACGGAGCTCTGGGGCCAACGTCCTGACTTTC; CDR3: CASSYVGEGRSSGANVLTF
J: TRBJ1-2; V: TRBV10-3; size: -; D: -; DNA: TGTGCCATCAGGGGGGCAAGGGACTACGGTATGAACTATGGCTACACCTTC; CDR3: CAIRGARDYGMNYGYTF
J: TRBJ2-1; V: TRBV24-1; size: -; D: -; DNA: TGTGCCACCAGTCATCCCCTCGGCGGAGACAATGAGCAGTTCTTC; CDR3: CATSHPLGGDNEQFF
J: TRBJ2-7; V: TRBV19; size: -; D: TRBD2; DNA: TGTGCCAGTAGCCCAGGGAGCGGGAGGGTATACTCCTACGAGCAGTACTTC; CDR3: CASSPGSGRVYSYEQYF
J: TRBJ2-1; V: TRBV3-1/TRBV3-2; size: -; D: TRBD1; DNA: TGTGCCAGCAGCCAGAGACAGGGTGGAAAGGGCATCGACAATGAGCAGTTCTTC; CDR3: CASSQRQGGKGIDNEQFF
J: TRBJ2-5; V: TRBV5-1; size: -; D: -; DNA: TGCGCCAGCAGCTTGGTGGCCCCAGTAAAAGAGACCCAGTACTTC; CDR3: CASSLVAPVKETQYF
J: TRBJ1-3; V: TRBV27; size: -; D: -; DNA: TGTGCCAGCAGTTTGGGGGCAGTAGGACCTGGAAACACCATATATTTT; CDR3: CASSLGAVGPGNTIYF
J: TRBJ2-4; V: TRBV6-2/TRBV6-3; size: -; D: -; DNA: TGTGCCAGCAGTTACTCGATGGGGGGTGGTGGCATTCAGTACTTC; CDR3: CASSYSMGGGGIQYF
J: TRBJ2-5; V: TRBV5-8; size: -; D: TRBD1; DNA: TGTGCCAGCAGCATCAGGGGGCGATCCCAAGAGACCCAGTACTTC; CDR3: CASSIRGRSQETQYF
J: TRBJ2-3; V: TRBV5-1; size: once; D: TRBD2; DNA: TGCGCCAGCAGCTTGGGGACTAGCGGAGATACGCAGTATTTT; CDR3: CASSLGTSGDTQYF
J: TRBJ2-7; V: TRBV28; size: -; D: TRBD2; DNA: TGTGCCAGCAGTTTAACTAGCGGGAGGTTATTCAACGAGCAGTACTTC; CDR3: CASSLTSGRLFNEQYF
J: TRBJ2-7; V: TRBV25-1; size: -; D: TRBD1; DNA: TGTGCCAGCAGGACAGGGGCCTCCTACGAGCAGTACTTC; CDR3: CASRTGASYEQYF